This record concerns one T cell receptor beta chain sequence. Its antigen is unknown. It was patients with CD8+CD57+ cell expansion by flow cytometry who were chosen for sequencing. This sample is drawn from a study of CD8+CD57+ T cells in acquired aplastic anemia. Study as a whole: The study obtained an average of 3.2 ug of DNA from sorted CD4+ and CD8+ cells. Study-level points and caveats: Any difference that existed in CD8+ Simpson's diversity between patients and controls was not significant.

Germline CDR1 SQVTM, CDR2 ANQGSEA. Between the trimmed V and J ends, which lost 4 bases and 2 bases, there was a span of 8 bases. The length of the CDR3 is 12 residues. The template used for profiling TCR beta VDJ and CDR3 was genomic DNA. TCRdb re-analysed the reads in MiXCR, keeping a single row per CDR3 protein. This sample has about 200,000 distinct CDR3 sequences; over 55% occur once, and the top ten carry around 60%. The specimen was sorted CD4+, CD8+, or CD8+CD57+ T cells (not recorded which) from PBMCs. This clonotype originated in a human donor with aplastic anemia. The chain combines TRBV29-1 with TRBJ1-1, with no clear D. The chain's CDR3 is CSVVKSNTEAFF. The CDR3 DNA sequence: TGCAGCGTTGTAAAGAGCAACACTGAAGCTTTCTTT.